Presented here are 5 T cell receptor beta chains from one specimen sequenced in a study of T cells expressing NK-cell markers. Following a re-call of the 5' RACE reads, TCRdb has one entry per CDR3 protein and lacks DNA. The sample is made up of about 550,000 distinct CDR3 sequences, and the top ten hold roughly 3.5% of it. Sequenced material: blood T cells: a sorted CD56 or NKG2C T cell subset, CD4+ or CD8+ T cells, or bulk PBMC T cells (not recorded which). These receptor sequences come from a man younger than 35 in good health.

CDR3 loop: CASSPGTSGDTQYF. The rearrangement links TRBV7-6 to TRBJ2-3; the D gene TCRdb calls, TRBD2, cannot be checked with no DNA. The length of the CDR3 is 14 residues. CDR1 SGHVS and CDR2 FNYEAQ come from the germline V gene.

V gene TRBV20-1 combines with J gene TRBJ1-6; TCRdb gives TRBD1 as the D gene, but with no DNA this cannot be confirmed. The CDR3 has 16 residues. Germline V gives CDR1 DFQATT, CDR2 SNEGSKA (reference sequence). CDR3 amino acids: CSARPRGFSYNSPLHF.

J is TRBJ2-1 and V is TRBV6-1; TCRdb selects TRBD2, and the lack of DNA leaves this call unchecked. Germline loops: CDR1 MNHNS, CDR2 SASEGT. There are 13 residues in the CDR3. CDR3 loop: CASKLAGRYEQFF.

This chain connects TRBV5-1 to TRBJ2-5; with no DNA, the TCRdb D assignment of TRBD1 cannot be verified. This CDR3 contains 14 residues. Germline-derived CDR1 and CDR2 are SGHRS and YFSETQ. The CDR3: CASSLGGREETQYF.

The chain couples TRBV10-2 to TRBJ1-1. Looked up from germline, CDR1 is WSHSY and CDR2 is SAAADI. The length of the CDR3 is 12 residues. The CDR3 spells CASRERVTEAFF.